These 23 T cell receptor beta chains came from one sample sequenced in a study of identical twins. One entry per CDR3 protein results from TCRdb running MiXCR on the 5' RACE reads. The repertoire holds 250,000 or so distinct CDR3 sequences, with around 8.3% as singletons. The same sample was also studied in work on yellow fever vaccine responses in identical twins.

The sequenced sample was CD8+ T cells sorted from blood. These receptors all stem from a woman between 18 and 29 years old in good health.

This clonotype was seen only a few times. The chain is built from TRBV10-3 and TRBJ2-7, with D possibly matching TRBD2 (6 bases). V gave up 6 bases and J gave up 2 bases, with 11 bases separating them. Germline CDR1 and CDR2: ENHRY and SYGVKD. The CDR3 contains 13 residues. CDR3 loop: CAIREAGTYEQYF. The CDR3 DNA follows: TGTGCCATCAGGGAAGCGGGCACCTACGAGCAGTACTTC.

A few counts support this clonotype. This chain links TRBV5-6 with TRBJ2-7; tentative D call: TRBD1 (5 bases). This CDR3 has 15 amino acids. Germline lookup yields CDR1 SGHDT and CDR2 YYEEEE. Trimming cost V 0 bases and J 2 bases, with 12 bases left between them. In DNA form, the CDR3 reads TGTGCCAGCAGCTTGGCGACAGTCACCACCTACGAGCAGTACTTC. Protein sequence: CASSLATVTTYEQYF.

V usage is TRBV5-1 and J usage is TRBJ2-3, with a tentative D call TRBD2 (6 bases). Per the germline V gene, CDR1 is SGHRS and CDR2 is YFSETQ. CDR3 length: 14 residues. The ends were cut back, 2 bases at V and 3 bases at J, with 10 bases in the middle. CDR3 nucleotides: TGCGCCAGCAGCTTTGGAGGGCTGACAGATACGCAGTATTTT. Residues: CASSFGGLTDTQYF.

This rearrangement joins TRBV15 to TRBJ2-7; maybe TRBD2 (5 bases). The CDR3 is 13 residues long. CDR1 and CDR2 from the germline V gene are LNHNV and YYDKDF (reference sequence). V lost 5 bases and J lost 4, with 12 bases in between. CDR3 sequence: CATSGGVGYEQYF. As DNA, the CDR3 is TGTGCCACCAGCGGAGGCGTAGGGTACGAGCAGTACTTC.

There are many counts of this clonotype. The chain has TRBV2 and TRBJ1-4; D might be TRBD1 (6 bases). V was clipped by 6 bases and J by 2 bases, with 13 bases between them. The CDR3 totals 15 residues. CDR1 is SNHLY, CDR2 FYNNEI, per germline. In nucleotides, the CDR3 is TGTGCCAGCAGGGATCCCAGGGGCACTAATGAAAAACTGTTTTTT. It codes for CASRDPRGTNEKLFF.

V and J are TRBV5-4 and TRBJ1-4; D remains ambiguous. The ends were cut back, 0 bases at V and 7 bases at J, with 10 bases in the middle. The CDR3 loop spans 14 amino acids. Germline loops: CDR1 SGHNT, CDR2 YYREEE (reference sequence). For the CDR3, the DNA is TGTGCCAGCAGCTTGGCCCCAGGCGGTGAAAAACTGTTTTTT. Protein sequence: CASSLAPGGEKLFF.

V is TRBV2 and J is TRBJ2-7, with 10 bases aligning to TRBD2. Germline V lookup: CDR1 SNHLY, CDR2 FYNNEI. Losses at the gene ends were 0 bases for V and 2 bases for J; bases not matched to a gene: 1. The length of the CDR3 is 15 residues. CDR3: CASSEALAGTYEQYF. The CDR3 nucleotides are TGTGCCAGCAGTGAAGCACTAGCGGGGACCTACGAGCAGTACTTC.

The gene calls are TRBV15 and TRBJ2-7; D unclear. The CDR3 runs to 13 residues. CDR1 is LNHNV and CDR2 is YYDKDF in the germline V gene (reference sequence). V was trimmed by 1 base and J by 6 bases, leaving 10 bases between them. The CDR3 DNA reads TGTGCCACCAGCAGAGTCGGAACCCGCGAGCAGTACTTC. Translating gives CATSRVGTREQYF.

The chain uses TRBV6-5 and TRBJ2-1; D is unresolved. V lost 0 bases and J 0 bases, leaving 9 bases between the germline ends. This CDR3 contains 16 residues. Germline-derived CDR1 and CDR2 are MNHEY and SVGAGI. The CDR3 loop reads CASSYSVMSSYNEQFF. As DNA, the CDR3 is TGTGCCAGCAGTTACTCGGTGATGAGCTCCTACAATGAGCAGTTCTTC.

This clonotype was counted many times. The J gene is TRBJ2-3, the V gene TRBV7-9; D is unclear. CDR3 length: 15 residues. Trimming removed 3 bases from V and 0 bases from J, with 10 bases in between. Germline V gene sequence: CDR1 SEHNR, CDR2 FQNEAQ (reference sequence). CDR3 nucleotide sequence: TGTGCCAGCAGCTTCGGAGAAACCAGCACAGATACGCAGTATTTT. This gives the protein CASSFGETSTDTQYF.

This clonotype was detected only a few times. V is TRBV7-9 and J is TRBJ2-1, with TRBD1 matching over 10 bases. Germline V gives CDR1 SEHNR, CDR2 FQNEAQ (reference sequence). This CDR3 spans 16 amino acids. Trimming took 1 base from V and 6 from J; bases not matched to a gene: 6. This chain's CDR3 is CASSLVGTGDFNEQFF. The CDR3 bases are TGTGCCAGCAGCTTAGTAGGGACAGGGGATTTCAATGAGCAGTTCTTC.

V is TRBV15 and J is TRBJ2-7; TRBD1 matches 10 bases. The CDR3 is 15 residues long. V shed 9 bases, J shed 2 bases, and the junction held 10 bases outside the gene matches. Looked up from germline, CDR1 is LNHNV and CDR2 is YYDKDF (reference sequence). The CDR3 nucleotides are TGTGCCACTTGCCCCGGGACAGGGGTGGCCTACGAGCAGTACTTC. Translated, it gives CATCPGTGVAYEQYF.

This clonotype appeared a few times. This rearrangement joins TRBV6-4 to TRBJ2-3, with D perhaps assigned TRBD1 or TRBD2 (7 bases each). The V gene's germline CDR1 is MRHNA and CDR2 SNTAGT. The CDR3 spans 19 residues. V lost 5 bases and J lost 2, with 26 bases in between. The CDR3 here is CASSLVPPGRGRDTDTQYF. Here the CDR3 DNA reads TGTGCCAGCAGTCTAGTTCCCCCGGGGAGGGGGCGCGACACAGATACGCAGTATTTT.

This clonotype has at least ten counts. The chain joins TRBV7-2 to TRBJ1-2; the D is unclear. Germline V gene data show CDR1 as SGHTA and CDR2 as FQGNSA. V lost 4 bases to trimming and J lost 0 bases, with 9 bases between them. The CDR3 loop spans 14 amino acids. The CDR3 spells CASSSWGANYGYTF. The DNA of the CDR3 is TGTGCCAGCAGCTCTTGGGGAGCTAACTATGGCTACACCTTC.

The chain uses TRBV28 and TRBJ2-7, with 8 bases aligning to TRBD1. Germline V lookup: CDR1 MDHEN, CDR2 SYDVKM. V trimming: 3 bases; J trimming: 7 bases; junction bases outside the gene matches: 11. CDR3 length: 15 amino acids. CDR3 region: CASSFPFQGAREQYF. The CDR3 coding sequence is TGTGCCAGCAGTTTCCCGTTTCAGGGGGCTCGGGAGCAGTACTTC.

This clonotype was observed a few times. The DNA of the CDR3 is TGCGCCAGCAGTCACGGGACGGCAGATACGCAGTATTTT. This gives the protein CASSHGTADTQYF. This chain uses TRBV23-1 with TRBJ2-3; D may be TRBD1 or TRBD2 (5 bases each). TRBV23-1 is treated as an ORF (open reading frame) with a function not yet certain. V was trimmed by 3 bases and J by 4 bases, leaving 8 bases between them. The CDR3 is 13 residues long.

This clonotype appeared many times. The CDR3 nucleotides read TGTGCCAGCAGTGGAGGGGCAGCCCAAGAGACCCAGTACTTC. Translating gives CASSGGAAQETQYF. This chain connects TRBV28 to TRBJ2-5, with D possibly being TRBD2 (6 bases). This CDR3 spans 14 amino acids. Germline CDR1 is MDHEN and CDR2 is SYDVKM. Trimming cost V 5 bases and J 1 base, with 11 bases left between them. Filled out from reference TRBV28 and TRBJ2-5, the complete variable domain reads DVKVTQSSRYLVKRTGEKVFLECVQDMDHENMFWYRQDPGLGLRLIYFSYDVKMKEKGDIPEGYSVSREKKERFSLILESASTNQTSMYLCASSGGAAQETQYFGPGTRLLVL.

The table lists this clonotype with many counts. V and J are TRBV29-1 and TRBJ2-6; D is unresolved. Germline V gives CDR1 SQVTM, CDR2 ANQGSEA. CDR3 length: 14 residues. Trimming stripped 0 bases from V and 4 bases from J, with 7 bases between. CDR3 DNA: TGCAGCGTTGAAGAGGGGAACGGGGCCAACGTCCTGACTTTC. This gives the protein CSVEEGNGANVLTF.

There are many counts of this clonotype. The V call is TRBV24-1, the J call TRBJ2-7; D call uncertain. Germline loops: CDR1 KGHDR, CDR2 SFDVKD. The CDR3 is made up of 14 amino acids. V shed 3 bases and J shed 5 bases, with 13 bases lying between them. CDR3 DNA sequence: TGTGCCACCAGTGATCCCACCGATTGGGACGAGCAGTACTTC. Its protein is CATSDPTDWDEQYF.

A few counts support this clonotype. The V call is TRBV20-1, the J call TRBJ2-7; possibly TRBD2 for D (6 bases). V lost 2 bases and J lost 0, with 8 bases in between. Germline lookup yields CDR1 DFQATT and CDR2 SNEGSKA (reference sequence). The CDR3 is made up of 13 amino acids. The CDR3 DNA sequence: TGCAGTGCTAGATCAGCGGGCTCCTACGAGCAGTACTTC. As protein: CSARSAGSYEQYF.

This clonotype was detected only a few times. The chain couples TRBV28 to TRBJ1-5; D might be TRBD1 (5 bases). With 5 bases removed from V and 4 bases from J, the gap between germline ends came to 12 bases. This CDR3 is 14 amino acids long. From germline, CDR1 is MDHEN and CDR2 SYDVKM. For the CDR3, the DNA is TGTGCCAGCAGTCTAGGGGAGGTGAATCAGCCCCAGCATTTT. Translation gives CASSLGEVNQPQHF.

The chain has TRBV10-2 and TRBJ2-3; the match to TRBD2 covers 14 bases. Germline CDR1 and CDR2: WSHSY and SAAADI. Trimming at V came to 6 bases and at J to 5 bases, leaving 7 bases not matched to a gene. This CDR3 contains 16 residues. CDR3 DNA sequence: TGCGCCAGCAGCTCGGGACTAGCGGGAGTCATAGATACGCAGTATTTT. It codes for CASSSGLAGVIDTQYF.

V is TRBV20-1 and J is TRBJ2-2, with 15 positions matching TRBD2. The germline V gene encodes CDR1 DFQATT and CDR2 SNEGSKA (reference sequence). The length of the CDR3 is 19 residues. With V trimmed by 1 base and J by 2 bases, 8 bases remained unmatched. The CDR3 DNA sequence: TGCAGTGCTAGAGTGCCCGGGACTAGCGGGAGGCAAAACACCGGGGAGCTGTTTTTT. It encodes CSARVPGTSGRQNTGELFF.